The clone carrying this TCR beta chain was detected a few times. The data are from a study of HIV-infected children after antiretroviral therapy interruption. The overall study: Interruption-arm sampling covered weeks 0, 12, interruption end (24 or 48), and about 3 years post-study.

Treatment denoted: PENTA 11 planned treatment interruption arm or continuous ART arm. Germline-derived CDR1 and CDR2 are KGHSH and LQKENI. The CDR3 runs 14 residues. Trimming removed 6 bases from V and 0 bases from J; junction bases left unmatched: 2. Unique molecular identifiers were included in an RNA-based 3' RACE TCR library. TCRdb analysed the 3' RACE reads with MiXCR anew, one entry per CDR3 protein. This table holds more than 75,000 distinct CDR3 sequences, less than 7% found once. The chain recombines TRBV18 with TRBJ1-1, with 9 positions matching TRBD1. The clonotype originates from a pool of human donors with HIV. Sample: CD45RA+ CD4+ T cells from PBMCs, pooled from several time points, taken from a donor given antiretroviral therapy, either interrupted or continuous. Described subset: naive CD4+ CD45RA+ CD45RO- T cells. In nucleotides, the CDR3 is TGTGCCAGCTCTCGGGACAGGGTGAACACTGAAGCTTTCTTT. Residues: CASSRDRVNTEAFF.